The 19 T cell receptor beta chains reported below all come from one sample, sequenced in a study of a mutant IDH1 vaccine in newly diagnosed glioma. Their antigens are not known. Time point: week 23, last vaccination. Every single dose of the vaccine, 300 ug of mutant IDH1 20-mer peptide, came with topical imiquimod. Produced via immunoSEQ multiplex PCR; TCRdb's table is partial and in-frame only. The sample has roughly 50,000 clones, roughly 81% seen once. The sample consisted of PBMCs, taken from a glioma patient whose treatment included an IDH1 peptide vaccine. The receptor source for this set is a woman aged 40-49 years with glioma. Some clones in this sample may be carry-over from other donors' samples.

This chain uses TRBV4-2 with TRBJ2-3; 8 nucleotides match TRBD2. Germline CDR1 and CDR2: LGHNA and YNFKEQ. V dropped 1 base and J dropped 4; count of bases not matched to a gene: 10. This CDR3 is built from 17 residues. CDR3 DNA: TGTGCCAGCAGCCAAGGGGATAGCGGGGAAGGGTCAGATACGCAGTATTTT. It yields the protein CASSQGDSGEGSDTQYF.

In its sample, this clone was seen once. CDR3 region: CASSGNRLLNEKLFF. The DNA for the CDR3 is TGTGCCAGTAGTGGCAACAGGTTACTTAATGAAAAACTGTTTTTT. The chain joins TRBV19 to TRBJ1-4, with D maybe TRBD1 (5 bases). The CDR3 length is 15 residues. The V gene's germline CDR1 is LNHDA and CDR2 SQIVND (reference sequence). Trimming left V 5 bases short and J 4 bases short, with 14 bases between.

The CDR3 DNA is TGTGCCAGCAGCTTAGTTAGCGGGGGGTCCCGAGGGGCCCAGTACTTC. It yields the protein CASSLVSGGSRGAQYF. The V call is TRBV7-2, the J call TRBJ2-5; 10 nucleotides agree with TRBD2. The germline V gene encodes CDR1 SGHTA and CDR2 FQGNSA. V lost 1 base and J lost 9; bases outside the gene matches: 11. The CDR3 is made up of 16 amino acids.

The V and J genes are TRBV10-1 and TRBJ1-5; 7 bases agree with TRBD1. CDR3 size: 18 residues. CDR1 and CDR2 (germline): WNHNN, SYGVQD (reference sequence). Unmatched junction bases numbered 14, after V lost 4 bases and J lost 2 bases. CDR3 nucleotide sequence: TGCGCCAGCAGTGCCCCCGGGACAGAAATCCTGGGCAATCAGCCCCAGCATTTT. This sequence encodes CASSAPGTEILGNQPQHF.

This chain links TRBV5-1 with TRBJ1-1, with D possibly TRBD1 on 6 matching bases. The germline V and J ends were trimmed by 2 bases and 0 bases, with 8 bases remaining between them. Germline CDR1 SGHRS, CDR2 YFSETQ. This CDR3 is built from 14 residues. This CDR3 reads CASSFDRMNTEAFF. The CDR3 coding sequence is TGCGCCAGCAGCTTCGACAGGATGAACACTGAAGCTTTCTTT.

This chain uses TRBV6-4 with TRBJ2-3; D remains unclear. Trimming shortened V by 2 bases and J by 0 bases, and 9 bases separated the two germline ends. The CDR3 loop spans 15 amino acids. Germline V gene data show CDR1 as MRHNA and CDR2 as SNTAGT. CDR3 region: CASSDRPDSTDTQYF. The CDR3 DNA reads TGTGCCAGCAGTGACAGGCCGGATAGCACAGATACGCAGTATTTT.

The chain has TRBV7-2 and TRBJ1-1, with 9 bases fitting TRBD1. Germline assignment: CDR1 SGHTA and CDR2 FQGNSA. The CDR3 runs 14 residues. V lost 9 bases to trimming and J lost 3 bases; unmatched junction nucleotides: 8. CDR3 bases: TGTGCCAGTCTACAGGGGGCCAGGTACACTGAAGCTTTCTTT. As protein: CASLQGARYTEAFF.

The V gene is TRBV29-1, the J gene TRBJ2-4, with TRBD2 matching over 7 bases. CDR3 length: 14 residues. The V segment lost 6 bases and the J segment 1 base; nucleotides outside the gene matches: 6. Germline CDR1 is SQVTM and CDR2 is ANQGSEA. CDR3 protein: CSVLGGTAKNIQYF. The CDR3 bases are TGCAGCGTGTTGGGAGGGACGGCCAAAAACATTCAGTACTTC. The whole variable domain, filled in from reference TRBV29-1 and TRBJ2-4, reads SAVISQKPSRDICQRGTSLTIQCQVDSQVTMMFWYRQQPGQSLTLIATANQGSEATYESGFVIDKFPISRPNLTFSTLTVSNMSPEDSSIYLCSVLGGTAKNIQYFGAGTRLSVL.

This clone was found once. The V call is TRBV21-1, the J call TRBJ1-2. TRBV21-1 is termed a pseudogene. The CDR3 runs to 15 residues. The CDR3 DNA is TGTGCCAGCAGCAAAGCGCACGGGGGCAGGTATGGCTACACCTTC. This gives the protein CASSKAHGGRYGYTF.

This clone came up once. The chain has TRBV7-2 and TRBJ1-1; no reliable D call. This CDR3 comprises 15 residues. Germline-derived CDR1 and CDR2 are SGHTA and FQGNSA. V was pared by 6 bases and J by 1 base, with 15 bases between. The CDR3: CASSHNHKRNTEAFF. Here the CDR3 DNA reads TGTGCCAGCAGTCACAACCACAAGAGGAACACTGAAGCTTTCTTT.

The gene calls are TRBV2 and TRBJ2-7, with 7 bases matching TRBD1. The CDR3 has 16 residues. Germline CDR1 is SNHLY and CDR2 is FYNNEI. V dropped 4 bases and J dropped 1; count of bases not matched to a gene: 10. The CDR3 loop is CASSGARGRPSYEQYF. Written as DNA, the CDR3 is TGTGCCAGCAGTGGAGCTAGGGGGCGGCCTTCCTACGAGCAGTACTTC.

The V gene is TRBV7-2, the J gene TRBJ1-2, with D possibly being TRBD1 (5 bases). V lost 5 bases to trimming and J lost 8 bases, with 12 bases between them. The CDR3 extends over 12 amino acids. Germline lookup yields CDR1 SGHTA and CDR2 FQGNSA. The CDR3 loop reads CASSPQGNGYTF. CDR3 DNA: TGTGCCAGCAGCCCTCAGGGAAACGGCTACACCTTC. The complete variable domain, with remaining parts taken from reference TRBV7-2 and TRBJ1-2, reads GAGVSQSPSNKVTEKGKDVELRCDPISGHTALYWYRQSLGQGLEFLIYFQGNSAPDKSGLPSDRFSAERTGGSVSTLTIQRTQQEDSAVYLCASSPQGNGYTFGSGTRLTVV.

V usage is TRBV6-1 and J usage is TRBJ1-5; the D is unclear. With 6 bases removed from V and 9 bases from J, the gap between germline ends came to 18 bases. The length of the CDR3 is 14 residues. Germline V lookup: CDR1 MNHNS, CDR2 SASEGT. The DNA of the CDR3 is TGTGCCAGCAGCCCCCGTGGGCCCTCTGGGCCCCAGCATTTT. Its translation: CASSPRGPSGPQHF.

The CDR3 here is CASPPGGPTNQPQHF. The CDR3 bases are TGTGCCAGTCCCCCCGGTGGACCAACGAATCAGCCCCAGCATTTT. The rearrangement joins TRBV19 to TRBJ1-5; D ambiguous. The V gene lost 8 bases and the J gene lost 4 bases, with 18 bases spanning the gap. The CDR3 totals 15 residues. Germline lookup yields CDR1 LNHDA and CDR2 SQIVND (reference sequence).

The rearrangement uses TRBV30 and TRBJ1-6, with 9 bases matching TRBD1. The CDR3 is 16 residues long. CDR1 GTSNPN and CDR2 SVGIG come from the germline V gene (reference sequence). The ends lost 3 bases at V and 1 base at J; junction bases unmatched: 4. CDR3 sequence (DNA): TGTGCCTGGAGCACAGGGGGCGTTTCCTATAATTCACCCCTCCACTTT. Amino acids: CAWSTGGVSYNSPLHF.

The CDR3, as DNA: TGCGCCAGCAGAACCAGGGAGGAGGGCGAGCAGTACTTC. Translated, it gives CASRTREEGEQYF. The genes are TRBV23-1 and TRBJ2-7; tentative D call: TRBD2 (6 bases). TRBV23-1 is an ORF, and what it does is uncertain. The CDR3 runs to 13 residues. Trimming left V 6 bases short and J 6 bases short, with 15 bases between.

The V gene is TRBV2, the J gene TRBJ2-7, with D possibly matching TRBD2 (5 bases). Trimming took off 7 bases at V and 4 bases at J, with 14 bases between the two ends. The CDR3 consists of 13 residues. Germline values: CDR1 SNHLY, CDR2 FYNNEI. CDR3 DNA: TGTGCCAGCACCGGGATGAGGGCGTACGAGCAGTACTTC. Its translation: CASTGMRAYEQYF.

This chain joins TRBV5-1 and TRBJ1-6; a weak D match, TRBD1 (6 bases). CDR3 size: 19 residues. The germline CDR1 and CDR2 sequences are SGHRS and YFSETQ. Trimming removed 0 bases from V and 0 bases from J, with 16 bases in between. CDR3 nucleotides: TGCGCCAGCAGCTTGGCCTGGCAGGGGATGGACTCCTATAATTCACCCCTCCACTTT. As protein: CASSLAWQGMDSYNSPLHF.

This clone was observed a few times. CDR3 sequence: CASSLRGYKEKLFF. CDR3 DNA: TGTGCCAGCAGCTTAAGAGGGTATAAGGAAAAACTGTTTTTT. The rearrangement joins TRBV7-9 to TRBJ1-4; D is undetermined. Germline loops: CDR1 SEHNR, CDR2 FQNEAQ (reference sequence). Trimming took off 2 bases at V and 8 bases at J, with 12 bases between the two ends. This CDR3 is 14 amino acids long.